This T cell receptor beta chain was observed in a study of T cell responses to AZD1222 COVID-19 vaccine. Sequencing used immunoSEQ multiplex PCR; TCRdb keeps in-frame clones, though not all of them. The table lists roughly 35,000 clones, 85% to 90% of them singletons. The CDR3 has 11 residues. Trimming stripped 3 bases from V and 3 bases from J, with 3 bases between. The germline V gene encodes CDR1 MDHEN and CDR2 SYDVKM. This chain connects TRBV28 to TRBJ2-7; D uncertain. The specimen was peripheral blood, collected 28 days after the second AZD1222 dose. The TCR sequence derives from an adult who received the AZD1222 COVID-19 vaccine. Here the CDR3 reads CASSFYYEQYF. The CDR3 coding sequence is TGTGCCAGCAGTTTTTACTACGAGCAGTACTTC. The whole variable domain, filled in from reference TRBV28 and TRBJ2-7, reads DVKVTQSSRYLVKRTGEKVFLECVQDMDHENMFWYRQDPGLGLRLIYFSYDVKMKEKGDIPEGYSVSREKKERFSLILESASTNQTSMYLCASSFYYEQYFGPGTRLTVT.